Presented here are 9 T cell receptor beta chains from one specimen sequenced in a study of graft-versus-host responses after intestinal transplantation (dated by TCRdb to the early 2020s). The receptor library was made with the immunoSEQ multiplex PCR assay. The source is immuneACCESS, and TCRdb retained only in-frame sequences with V and J called. Part of the clones is not carried over; for the studies checked, unresolved V genes explain less than half of this, and the remainder is unexplained. The sample data list 90,000 to 100,000 clones, and about 91% of these were observed just once. The ten largest clones represent around 0.53% of the sample. What these receptors recognize is not known. The sample's time point label, decoded: cells obtained before transplantation from donor or recipient. This material consisted of unstimulated CD8+ T cells sorted from spleen or lymph node cells, taken before intestinal transplant. The origin of the receptors is a human donor who received an intestinal transplant.

This clone was found once. V and J are TRBV30 and TRBJ1-2, with 9 bases aligning to TRBD1. Germline V gene lookup returns CDR1 GTSNPN and CDR2 SVGIG (reference sequence). J gave up 3 bases and V 4 bases, and 6 bases lay outside the gene matches. The CDR3 has 14 residues. This CDR3 reads CAWTPTGGDYGYTF. CDR3 DNA: TGTGCCTGGACCCCCACAGGGGGCGACTATGGCTACACCTTC.

This chain's CDR3 is CASSPRDRVGTYNEQFF. The CDR3 DNA reads TGTGCCAGCAGCCCGAGGGACAGGGTGGGCACCTACAATGAGCAGTTCTTC. The chain joins TRBV7-9 to TRBJ2-1; 9 bases align to TRBD1. V dropped 5 bases and J dropped 2; count of bases not matched to a gene: 10. The CDR3 sequence is 17 residues long. Germline-derived CDR1 and CDR2 are SEHNR and FQNEAQ (reference sequence). The complete variable domain, with remaining parts taken from reference TRBV7-9 and TRBJ2-1, reads DTGVSQNPRHKITKRGQNVTFRCDPISEHNRLYWYRQTLGQGPEFLTYFQNEAQLEKSRLLSDRFSAERPKGSFSTLEIQRTEQGDSAMYLCASSPRDRVGTYNEQFFGPGTRLTVL.

This clone is a singleton in its sample. The CDR3 loop is CAWSVRQGANSPLHF. DNA of the CDR3: TGTGCCTGGAGTGTACGACAGGGCGCGAATTCACCCCTCCACTTT. The chain joins TRBV30 to TRBJ1-6; the match to TRBD1 covers 7 bases. The CDR3 is made up of 15 amino acids. V lost 0 bases and J lost 7; bases outside the gene matches: 6. Germline values: CDR1 GTSNPN, CDR2 SVGIG (reference sequence).

The V and J genes are TRBV6-5 and TRBJ1-2; D may be TRBD1 (6 bases). This CDR3 is built from 16 residues. Germline V gene data show CDR1 as MNHEY and CDR2 as SVGAGI. Trimming took off 4 bases at V and 0 bases at J, with 15 bases between the two ends. CDR3 coding DNA: TGTGCCAGCAGTTTGAGGGGGTCACCATCTAACTATGGCTACACCTTC. This gives the protein CASSLRGSPSNYGYTF.

This rearrangement joins TRBV5-1 to TRBJ1-1, with D hard to call. V gave up 1 base and J gave up 0 bases, with 4 bases separating them. Germline CDR1 is SGHRS and CDR2 is YFSETQ. The CDR3 runs 13 residues. CDR3 sequence reads: CASSLTVNTEAFF. The CDR3 DNA follows: TGCGCCAGCAGCTTGACTGTGAACACTGAAGCTTTCTTT.

The CDR3 spells CASSLGAAGSPLHF. The CDR3 DNA reads TGTGCCAGCAGCTTAGGGGCAGCCGGTTCACCCCTCCACTTT. V is TRBV5-6 and J is TRBJ1-6; tentatively, D is TRBD1 (5 bases). This CDR3 is built from 14 residues. Trimming stripped 2 bases from V and 9 bases from J, with 12 bases between. Germline V CDR1 and CDR2: SGHDT, YYEEEE.

The chain joins TRBV30 to TRBJ2-1; D gene uncertain. V lost 5 bases, J lost 0 bases, and 11 bases lay in between. Germline CDR1 reads GTSNPN; CDR2 reads SVGIG (reference sequence). The CDR3 loop spans 14 amino acids. CDR3: CAWDDKNSYNEQFF. As DNA, the CDR3 is TGTGCCTGGGATGACAAGAACTCCTACAATGAGCAGTTCTTC.

The chain carries TRBV7-6 and TRBJ2-3, with no clear D. Germline V gene sequence: CDR1 SGHVS, CDR2 FNYEAQ. V lost 5 bases and J lost 4, with 13 bases in between. The CDR3 loop spans 14 amino acids. The CDR3 DNA reads as TGTGCCAGCAGCCCCGACTCCCTAGCAGATACGCAGTATTTT. Translated: CASSPDSLADTQYF.

This rearrangement joins TRBV5-1 to TRBJ2-3; unclear D gene. Trimming stripped 4 bases from V and 0 bases from J, with 3 bases between. The germline V gene has CDR1 SGHRS and CDR2 YFSETQ. The CDR3 contains 12 residues. CDR3 amino acids: CASSLSTDTQYF. The DNA for the CDR3 is TGCGCCAGCAGCCTGAGCACAGATACGCAGTATTTT.